What follows are 19 T cell receptor beta chains derived from one specimen sequenced in a study of shared clonotypes between healthy human individuals. Naivety among CD8 cells was defined by CD45RO negativity and positive CCR7 selection, thereby excluding terminally differentiated effector memory CD45RA+ cells. The protocol was immunoSEQ multiplex PCR, while the TCRdb copy is restricted to in-frame clones and leaves out a portion. The sample carries roughly 2.1 million clones, 85% to 95% recorded once. The source material was naive CD8+ T cells from PBMCs. Every receptor here comes from a man aged 18-30 years in good health. Some clones in this sample may be carry-over from other donors' samples.

The chain is built from TRBV4-2 and TRBJ2-1; D remains ambiguous. CDR3 length equals 15 residues. Per germline, CDR1 LGHNA and CDR2 YNFKEQ. Trimming stripped 0 bases from V and 7 bases from J, with 13 bases between. CDR3 coding DNA: TGTGCCAGCAGCCAAGAGAAGCTATTCGGGAATGAGCAGTTCTTC. It specifies CASSQEKLFGNEQFF.

V is TRBV19 and J is TRBJ2-7; D tentatively fits TRBD1 or TRBD2 (5 bases each). This CDR3 contains 15 residues. Per the germline V gene, CDR1 is LNHDA and CDR2 is SQIVND (reference sequence). V was clipped by 7 bases and J by 6 bases, with 22 bases between them. The CDR3 protein is CASNSGTSPASEQYF. CDR3 DNA: TGTGCCAGTAACTCCGGGACGTCCCCTGCGTCCGAGCAGTACTTC.

This chain links TRBV7-6 with TRBJ2-3; TRBD2 aligns across 11 bases. The CDR3 is 16 amino acids. V was pared by 5 bases and J by 3 bases, with 7 bases of the junction left unmatched. CDR1 is SGHVS and CDR2 is FNYEAQ in the germline V gene. This chain's CDR3 is CASSPVAGGRTDTQYF. The CDR3 region has the DNA TGTGCCAGCAGCCCCGTAGCGGGAGGGCGGACAGATACGCAGTATTTT.

The chain uses TRBV4-1 and TRBJ2-7; no reliable D call. Germline CDR1 is MGHRA and CDR2 is YSYEKL. The CDR3 sequence is 13 residues long. V lost 9 bases, J lost 5 bases, and 17 bases lay in between. CDR3 nucleotide sequence: TGCGCCAGTAGTGTTCGCGGTAGCAACGAGCAGTACTTC. It specifies CASSVRGSNEQYF.

The V and J genes are TRBV27 and TRBJ2-2; D not certain. The ends were cut back, 5 bases at V and 8 bases at J, with 18 bases in the middle. The CDR3 runs to 15 residues. Germline-derived CDR1 and CDR2 are MNHEY and SMNVEV (reference sequence). The CDR3 sequence is CASSTPTDPTGELFF. The CDR3, as DNA: TGTGCCAGCAGTACACCAACCGACCCGACAGGGGAGCTGTTTTTT.

V usage is TRBV19 and J usage is TRBJ2-1; D call uncertain. V lost 3 bases to trimming and J lost 5 bases, with 20 bases between them. The CDR3 sequence is 17 residues long. Germline loops: CDR1 LNHDA, CDR2 SQIVND (reference sequence). The DNA for the CDR3 is TGTGCCAGTAGTATGTCGGTTTATCCACGCCTAAACAATGAGCAGTTCTTC. This translates into CASSMSVYPRLNNEQFF.

The genes are TRBV29-1 and TRBJ2-3; tentatively, D is TRBD2 (5 bases). There are 11 residues in the CDR3. Germline CDR1 SQVTM, CDR2 ANQGSEA. CDR3 amino acids: CRVRAADTQYF. Written as DNA, the CDR3 is TGCAGAGTGAGGGCGGCAGATACGCAGTATTTT.

The genes are TRBV10-3 and TRBJ2-3; 8 nucleotides match TRBD2. V trimming: 9 bases; J trimming: 2 bases; junction bases outside the gene matches: 7. The germline V gene encodes CDR1 ENHRY and CDR2 SYGVKD. CDR3 length: 14 residues. This CDR3 is CAISASGYTDTQYF. The CDR3 region has the DNA TGTGCCATTTCGGCTAGCGGGTACACAGATACGCAGTATTTT.

V is TRBV5-4 and J is TRBJ1-1; a possible D gene is TRBD1 (5 bases). V lost 2 bases and J 3 bases, leaving 11 bases between the germline ends. From germline, CDR1 is SGHNT and CDR2 YYREEE (reference sequence). CDR3 length equals 14 residues. DNA for the CDR3: TGTGCCAGCAGCTTTGGGACGGCCGACACTGAAGCTTTCTTT. This sequence encodes CASSFGTADTEAFF.

This clone came up a few times. V gene TRBV9 combines with J gene TRBJ1-5, with a weak D call TRBD1 (5 bases). The CDR3 has 15 residues. The V end was cut by 3 bases, the J end by 7 bases, with 17 bases between. Germline loops: CDR1 SGDLS, CDR2 YYNGEE. CDR3 coding DNA: TGTGCCAGCAGCGAGGAGGGACGGCTTGGGCAGCCCCAGCATTTT. This codes for CASSEEGRLGQPQHF.

This clone was detected once. The same CDR3 can be traced to other DNA sequences in this sample. The chain carries TRBV5-1 and TRBJ2-7, with 7 positions matching TRBD1. With 1 base clipped from V and 4 bases from J, the junction kept 2 bases outside the gene matches. CDR3 length equals 13 residues. Germline values: CDR1 SGHRS, CDR2 YFSETQ. The CDR3 protein is CASSLRQGYEQYF. The CDR3, as DNA: TGCGCCAGCAGCTTGCGACAGGGTTACGAGCAGTACTTC.

J is TRBJ2-7 and V is TRBV30; no firm D call. V lost 4 bases, J lost 3 bases, and 10 bases lay in between. CDR1 and CDR2 (germline): GTSNPN, SVGIG (reference sequence). This CDR3 has 12 amino acids. In DNA form, the CDR3 reads TGTGCCTGGATGTACAAGAACTACGAGCAGTACTTC. Its translation: CAWMYKNYEQYF.

The chain uses TRBV5-6 and TRBJ2-7; TRBD2 is a possible D gene (5 bases). V was shortened by 3 bases and J by 9 bases, with 34 bases between the two germline ends. The CDR3 totals 19 residues. From germline, CDR1 is SGHDT and CDR2 YYEEEE. CDR3 bases: TGTGCCAGCAGCTCTAGCACAACTAGGCCGACCTATCCAACTGCCGGGCAGTACTTC. Residues: CASSSSTTRPTYPTAGQYF.

As concerns this clone: An end of the junction differs from the germline gene, which may be a read error. V usage is TRBV27 and J usage is TRBJ2-7; 14 bases match TRBD2. This CDR3 has 15 residues. Germline CDR1 reads MNHEY; CDR2 reads SMNVEV (reference sequence). The CDR3 nucleotides are TGTGCCAGCAGACCGGGACTAGCGGGAGTGTGGAAGTGGGACTTC. Residues: CASRPGLAGVWKWDF.

The chain combines TRBV18 with TRBJ2-3; D remains ambiguous. Germline V gene lookup returns CDR1 KGHSH and CDR2 LQKENI. V was shortened by 6 bases and J by 4 bases, with 14 bases between the two germline ends. This CDR3 has 14 residues. Here the CDR3 reads CASSKPGPPDTQYF. In DNA, the CDR3 is TGTGCCAGCTCCAAACCCGGACCCCCAGATACGCAGTATTTT.

The genes are TRBV28 and TRBJ2-4; D gene uncertain. CDR3 length: 14 residues. The germline V gene encodes CDR1 MDHEN and CDR2 SYDVKM. Trimming cost V 10 bases and J 0 bases, with 13 bases left between them. CDR3 protein: CATTPGLAKNIQYF. CDR3 in DNA: TGTGCCACCACTCCCGGCCTAGCCAAAAACATTCAGTACTTC. Full variable domain (rest looked up from reference TRBV28 and TRBJ2-4): DVKVTQSSRYLVKRTGEKVFLECVQDMDHENMFWYRQDPGLGLRLIYFSYDVKMKEKGDIPEGYSVSREKKERFSLILESASTNQTSMYLCATTPGLAKNIQYFGAGTRLSVL.

The chain joins TRBV4-1 to TRBJ2-2; 13 positions match TRBD2. CDR3 length equals 18 residues. Germline V gene sequence: CDR1 MGHRA, CDR2 YSYEKL. Trimming removed 4 bases from V and 3 bases from J; junction bases left unmatched: 8. The CDR3 DNA is TGCGCCAGCAGCCCTAGACTAGCGGGAGGAAGTGACACCGGGGAGCTGTTTTTT. Translating it yields CASSPRLAGGSDTGELFF.

The J gene is TRBJ2-1, the V gene TRBV6-5; D might be TRBD2 (6 bases). Germline V gives CDR1 MNHEY, CDR2 SVGAGI. This CDR3 has 15 residues. V was shortened by 5 bases and J by 7 bases, with 18 bases between the two germline ends. The CDR3 sequence: CASSLLGGSGNEQFF. The CDR3 nucleotides are TGTGCCAGCAGTCTTCTCGGGGGATCTGGTAATGAGCAGTTCTTC.

On this clone itself: The same CDR3 can be traced to other DNA sequences in this sample. The chain employs TRBV28 and TRBJ2-7, with 7 bases aligning to TRBD2. The CDR3 length is 14 residues. Losses at the gene ends were 3 bases for V and 1 base for J; bases not matched to a gene: 3. Germline V gives CDR1 MDHEN, CDR2 SYDVKM. The CDR3 sequence: CASSFGGRSYEQYF. CDR3 sequence (DNA): TGTGCCAGCAGTTTCGGGGGGAGATCCTACGAGCAGTACTTC.